The 32 T cell receptor beta chains listed next were all sequenced from one sample in a study of T cell responses to AZD1222 COVID-19 vaccine. Method: immunoSEQ multiplex PCR; TCRdb's copy keeps in-frame clones and lacks some. This table has roughly 120,000 clones, approximately 84% appearing once. The sequencing used peripheral blood, collected on day 0 of AZD1222 vaccination. These receptor sequences come from an adult in good health.

The gene calls are TRBV7-8 and TRBJ1-6; weak D call: TRBD1 (5 bases). V shed 5 bases and J shed 14 bases, with 19 bases lying between them. Germline CDR1 and CDR2: SGHVS and FQNEAQ. The CDR3 spans 14 residues. This CDR3 is CASSRDGAAWTLHF. In DNA, the CDR3 is TGTGCCAGCAGCCGAGACGGGGCCGCGTGGACCCTCCACTTT.

CDR3 residues: CASAGQEFSNQPQHF. Here the CDR3 DNA reads TGTGCCAGCGCGGGACAGGAATTCAGCAATCAGCCCCAGCATTTT. This sequence joins TRBV28 and TRBJ1-5; TRBD1 matches 8 bases. Germline CDR1 reads MDHEN; CDR2 reads SYDVKM. J gave up 1 base and V 8 bases, and 7 bases lay outside the gene matches. The CDR3 extends over 15 amino acids.

This chain connects TRBV4-1 to TRBJ1-1; D remains ambiguous. CDR3 size: 17 residues. CDR1 and CDR2 from the germline V gene are MGHRA and YSYEKL. Trimming pared 5 bases from V and 0 bases from J, leaving 19 bases between. CDR3 in amino acids: CASSKPAGSGMNTEAFF. The CDR3 DNA follows: TGCGCCAGCAGCAAACCCGCGGGTTCGGGAATGAACACTGAAGCTTTCTTT.

V gene TRBV9 combines with J gene TRBJ2-3; D not resolved. This CDR3 has 15 residues. The V end lost 3 bases, the J end lost 0 bases, and 11 bases lay between the germline ends. The V gene's germline CDR1 is SGDLS and CDR2 YYNGEE. CDR3 loop: CASSASPGSTDTQYF. CDR3 coding DNA: TGTGCCAGCAGCGCCTCCCCGGGTAGCACAGATACGCAGTATTTT.

V usage is TRBV19 and J usage is TRBJ2-3, with TRBD2 matching 8 bases. Germline lookup yields CDR1 LNHDA and CDR2 SQIVND (reference sequence). V shed 6 bases, J shed 2 bases, and the junction held 1 base outside the gene matches. The CDR3 is 13 amino acids. The CDR3 loop is CASRAGATDTQYF. In DNA, the CDR3 is TGTGCCAGTAGAGCGGGAGCCACAGATACGCAGTATTTT.

The chain uses TRBV6-5 and TRBJ2-7; D may match TRBD1 or TRBD2 (5 bases each). V was trimmed by 3 bases and J by 2 bases, leaving 17 bases between them. The CDR3 consists of 16 residues. Germline CDR1 MNHEY, CDR2 SVGAGI. This CDR3 is CASSYVSTGLPYEQYF. The CDR3 DNA sequence: TGTGCCAGCAGTTATGTTTCCACAGGACTGCCCTACGAGCAGTACTTC.

In DNA form, the CDR3 reads TGTGCCAGCAGCCCAGGTACAGCGTCGTTCACAGATACGCAGTATTTT. This translates into CASSPGTASFTDTQYF. The chain recombines TRBV11-2 with TRBJ2-3; D gene unclear. CDR3 length equals 16 residues. Trimming cost V 5 bases and J 2 bases, with 17 bases left between them. Germline V gene lookup returns CDR1 SGHAT and CDR2 FQNNGV.

The CDR3, as DNA: TGTGCCAGCAGCTACCGACAGGCTGGGGTGGAAAAACTGTTTTTT. It translates to CASSYRQAGVEKLFF. The chain carries TRBV5-6 and TRBJ1-4, with D perhaps matching TRBD1 (6 bases). This CDR3 contains 15 residues. Trimming removed 3 bases from V and 8 bases from J, with 17 bases in between. CDR1 is SGHDT, CDR2 YYEEEE, per germline.

The chain combines TRBV28 with TRBJ2-7; D not certain. Germline loops: CDR1 MDHEN, CDR2 SYDVKM. Trimming took 2 bases from V and 6 from J, leaving 11 bases between them. The CDR3 contains 13 residues. The CDR3 reads CASSLMFTSEQYF. The CDR3 bases are TGTGCCAGCAGTTTAATGTTTACATCCGAGCAGTACTTC.

This clone came up a few times. V usage is TRBV7-9 and J usage is TRBJ1-1; 9 bases are shared with TRBD1. The CDR3 contains 15 residues. Trimming removed 5 bases from V and 2 bases from J; junction bases left unmatched: 6. Germline CDR1 SEHNR, CDR2 FQNEAQ (reference sequence). This CDR3 reads CASSLPDRGNTEAFF. Written as DNA, the CDR3 is TGTGCCAGCAGCCTACCGGACAGGGGCAACACTGAAGCTTTCTTT.

The chain recombines TRBV7-3 with TRBJ1-1; 8 bases are shared with TRBD1. From germline, CDR1 is SGHTA and CDR2 FQGTGA. V shed 8 bases and J 2 bases; nucleotides not matched to a gene: 4. This CDR3 has 13 amino acids. The CDR3 here is CASGTGANTEAFF. CDR3 sequence (DNA): TGTGCCAGCGGGACAGGAGCTAACACTGAAGCTTTCTTT.

This chain's CDR3 is CASSQRASTYGYTF. The DNA of the CDR3 is TGTGCCAGCAGCCAACGCGCCAGCACCTATGGCTACACCTTC. This chain links TRBV3-1 (or the pseudogene TRBV3-2) with TRBJ1-2; D gene uncertain. The germline V gene encodes CDR1 LGHDT and CDR2 YNNKEL (reference sequence). The CDR3 runs to 14 residues. Trimming cost V 2 bases and J 4 bases, with 11 bases left between them.

The rearrangement joins TRBV7-8 to TRBJ1-3; no firm D call. Trimming pared 6 bases from V and 4 bases from J, leaving 13 bases between. The CDR3 runs 14 residues. CDR1 and CDR2 (germline): SGHVS, FQNEAQ. The CDR3, as DNA: TGTGCCAGCAGTGGGGTTAGTTTGGGAAACACCATATATTTT. Protein sequence: CASSGVSLGNTIYF.

This chain's CDR3 is CASSLSVGGNTEAFF. As DNA, the CDR3 is TGTGCCAGCAGCCTATCAGTTGGGGGAAACACTGAAGCTTTCTTT. The rearrangement joins TRBV3-1 (or the pseudogene TRBV3-2) to TRBJ1-1; maybe TRBD1 (5 bases). The germline gives CDR1 LGHDT, CDR2 YNNKEL (reference sequence). V lost 4 bases to trimming and J lost 2 bases, with 14 bases between them. CDR3 size: 15 residues.

The chain employs TRBV7-6 and TRBJ2-2, with D possibly matching TRBD1 (6 bases). CDR3 length: 13 residues. Per germline, CDR1 SGHVS and CDR2 FNYEAQ. Trimming left V 5 bases short and J 5 bases short, with 9 bases between. CDR3 residues: CASSEQGTGELFF. DNA of the CDR3: TGTGCCAGCAGCGAACAGGGAACCGGGGAGCTGTTTTTT.

V and J are TRBV20-1 and TRBJ2-7; possibly TRBD1 or TRBD2 for D (6 bases each). CDR3 length: 16 residues. The germline gives CDR1 DFQATT, CDR2 SNEGSKA (reference sequence). The V and J ends lost 3 bases and 2 bases respectively, with 20 bases between them. The chain's CDR3 is CSASASRGGPTYEQYF. CDR3 DNA sequence: TGCAGTGCTAGTGCCTCTCGTGGGGGGCCAACCTACGAGCAGTACTTC.

The chain uses TRBV15 and TRBJ1-1; 7 bases fit TRBD1. The length of the CDR3 is 13 residues. Germline V CDR1 and CDR2: LNHNV, YYDKDF (reference sequence). J gave up 4 bases and V 6 bases, and 5 bases lay outside the gene matches. In DNA, the CDR3 is TGTGCCACCAGTTACTACAGGGGCACTGAAGCTTTCTTT. It codes for CATSYYRGTEAFF.

The chain couples TRBV6-1 to TRBJ2-5; 9 bases are shared with TRBD2. The CDR3 has 15 amino acids. Germline values: CDR1 MNHNS, CDR2 SASEGT. Trimming at V came to 2 bases and at J to 2 bases, leaving 3 bases not matched to a gene. The CDR3 nucleotides are TGTGCCAGCAGTGAACAAACTAGCGGGCAAGAGACCCAGTACTTC. Protein: CASSEQTSGQETQYF.

The CDR3 DNA reads as TGCGCCAGCAGCCCTAGGAGCGATTTGAGCAATGAGCAGTTCTTC. This gives the protein CASSPRSDLSNEQFF. The rearrangement uses TRBV5-1 and TRBJ2-1; no clear D. In germline, CDR1 is SGHRS, CDR2 YFSETQ. The CDR3 extends over 15 amino acids. V was clipped by 4 bases and J by 6 bases, with 17 bases between them.

The V gene is TRBV6-2 or TRBV6-3, the J gene TRBJ2-4; 12 bases agree with TRBD2. The V segment lost 5 bases and the J segment 3 bases; nucleotides outside the gene matches: 14. The germline V gene encodes CDR1 MNHEY and CDR2 SVGEGT. This CDR3 has 19 amino acids. CDR3 in DNA: TGTGCCAGCAGTACGCTTGGACTAGCGGGACTATGGGGCAAAAACATTCAGTACTTC. This gives the protein CASSTLGLAGLWGKNIQYF.

The rearrangement joins TRBV30 to TRBJ2-1, with 9 bases lining up with TRBD1. With 1 base clipped from V and 7 bases from J, the junction kept 5 bases outside the gene matches. The CDR3 contains 14 residues. In germline, CDR1 is GTSNPN, CDR2 SVGIG (reference sequence). In DNA, the CDR3 is TGTGCCTGGAGTGCAGGGACAGGGAGGAATGAGCAGTTCTTC. Translating gives CAWSAGTGRNEQFF.

The V call is TRBV5-1, the J call TRBJ1-6; the D gene is possibly TRBD1 (6 bases). This CDR3 region has 16 residues. The germline V gene encodes CDR1 SGHRS and CDR2 YFSETQ. V lost 2 bases to trimming and J lost 5 bases, with 14 bases between them. The CDR3 protein is CASSFLPGADNSPLHF. The CDR3 DNA follows: TGCGCCAGCAGCTTCCTTCCAGGGGCGGATAATTCACCCCTCCACTTT.

CDR3 sequence (DNA): TGTGCCAGCAGTTACCTTCCCGGGACACTCCACGACAATGAGCAGTTCTTC. The encoded protein is CASSYLPGTLHDNEQFF. The genes are TRBV6-2 or TRBV6-3 and TRBJ2-1; D perhaps matches TRBD1 (6 bases). The germline V gene has CDR1 MNHEY and CDR2 SVGEGT. Trimming removed 2 bases at V and 5 bases at J, with 19 bases between. The CDR3 contains 17 residues.

This clone was counted a single time. This chain joins TRBV6-2 or TRBV6-3 and TRBJ1-5; D possibly corresponds to TRBD1 (6 bases). The V gene's germline CDR1 is MNHEY and CDR2 SVGEGT. The CDR3 is 16 amino acids. Trimming removed 6 bases from V and 6 bases from J, with 21 bases in between. CDR3 protein: CASSPYQPGAGQPQHF. For the CDR3, the DNA is TGTGCCAGCAGCCCTTACCAGCCAGGGGCAGGTCAGCCCCAGCATTTT.

This clone showed up just a few times. V is TRBV14 and J is TRBJ2-5; 7 positions match TRBD1. The CDR3 sequence is 18 residues long. J lost 0 bases, V lost 4 bases, and 14 bases had no gene match. The germline CDR1 and CDR2 sequences are SGHDN and FVKESK. The CDR3 loop is CASSPGQERGLYQETQYF. The CDR3 DNA follows: TGTGCCAGCAGCCCCGGACAGGAAAGGGGGCTATACCAAGAGACCCAGTACTTC.

The rearrangement uses TRBV11-3 and TRBJ1-6, with 9 bases matching TRBD1. Trimming took 6 bases from V and 9 from J; bases not matched to a gene: 6. The CDR3 loop spans 14 amino acids. Germline V gene lookup returns CDR1 SGHNT and CDR2 YENEEA. The DNA of the CDR3 is TGTGCCAGCAGTCCACAGGGGGCTGCTTCACCCCTCCACTTT. Translated: CASSPQGAASPLHF.

The rearrangement uses TRBV11-2 and TRBJ2-2; TRBD2 matches at 9 bases. Trimming cost V 6 bases and J 3 bases; bases outside gene matches: 8. Germline CDR1 is SGHAT and CDR2 is FQNNGV. The CDR3 sequence is 16 residues long. CDR3 coding DNA: TGTGCCAGCAGGGGCGGGAGGGCCTCTGACACCGGGGAGCTGTTTTTT. Amino acids: CASRGGRASDTGELFF.

The gene calls are TRBV12-3 or TRBV12-4 and TRBJ2-2; TRBD1 matches at 7 bases. V was clipped by 10 bases and J by 5 bases; unmatched bases: 7. The CDR3 runs 13 residues. In DNA, the CDR3 is TGTGCCACCCGACAGGGTTGGACCGGGGAGCTGTTTTTT. Translating gives CATRQGWTGELFF.

V gene TRBV6-5 combines with J gene TRBJ2-1, with 11 bases that match TRBD2. Germline loops: CDR1 MNHEY, CDR2 SVGAGI. The CDR3 loop spans 16 amino acids. The J segment lost 5 bases and the V segment lost 2 bases, leaving 5 bases of the junction unmatched. The DNA for the CDR3 is TGTGCCAGCAGTTACGCTGGACTAGCGGGTGACAATGAGCAGTTCTTC. It is translated as CASSYAGLAGDNEQFF.

This clone has a handful of counts. This sequence joins TRBV5-1 and TRBJ2-5, with TRBD2 as a possible D gene (6 bases). The CDR3 loop spans 15 amino acids. Germline V gene lookup returns CDR1 SGHRS and CDR2 YFSETQ. Trimming took off 4 bases at V and 3 bases at J, with 16 bases between the two ends. The CDR3, as DNA: TGCGCCAGCAGCCCTTATGGCGGGGACGAAGAGACCCAGTACTTC. It codes for CASSPYGGDEETQYF.

The V gene is TRBV7-8, the J gene TRBJ1-3, with a possible D match to TRBD1 (5 bases). V shed 5 bases and J shed 5 bases, with 10 bases lying between them. The CDR3 is 13 residues long. The germline CDR1 and CDR2 sequences are SGHVS and FQNEAQ. The CDR3 bases are TGTGCCAGCAGCGGGGACCTTAGAAACACCATATATTTT. This gives the protein CASSGDLRNTIYF.

The genes are TRBV18 and TRBJ1-3; maybe TRBD1 (6 bases). Germline assignment: CDR1 KGHSH and CDR2 LQKENI. This CDR3 has 13 amino acids. V shed 5 bases and J shed 4 bases, with 9 bases lying between them. The CDR3 DNA reads TGTGCCAGCTCAACAGGGTTCGGAAACACCATATATTTT. Translating gives CASSTGFGNTIYF.